This T cell receptor (beta chain) was recovered during a study of CD8 T cells in ankylosing spondylitis. General observations from the study: For ankylosing spondylitis blood, a TCR beta motif of about 8 highly homologous variants appeared characteristic.

This clonotype has only a few counts. What it binds is not known. Via MiXCR, TCRdb re-called the 5' RACE reads, giving one row per CDR3 protein. Found here are about 440,000 distinct CDR3 sequences, about 15% of them singletons; the top ten hold under 1.2%. The sequence was obtained from a male donor with ankylosing spondylitis. Sequenced material: blood, either unsorted or a sorted T cell fraction (not recorded which).

In nucleotides, the CDR3 is TGCGCCAGCAGCTTGTCGGGACAGTACCAAGAGACCCAGTACTTC. This gives the protein CASSLSGQYQETQYF. The genes are TRBV5-1 and TRBJ2-5; 7 nucleotides line up with TRBD1. This CDR3 comprises 15 residues. Germline V gives CDR1 SGHRS, CDR2 YFSETQ. The ends lost 1 base at V and 0 bases at J; junction bases unmatched: 3.